This TCR beta chain stems from a study of blood T cell repertoires in COVID-19. Overall study: In each case, the material was cDNA or gDNA derived from T cells, B-cell-depleted T cells, or PBMCs.

Here immunoSEQ multiplex PCR was the method, and the copy in TCRdb shows in-frame clones only, minus some. The table lists roughly 330,000 clones, around 83% of them singletons. Trimming stripped 1 base from V and 3 bases from J, with 4 bases between. The germline gives CDR1 SGHRS, CDR2 YFSETQ. This CDR3 has 13 residues. This clonotype was sampled from a woman in her 50s with acute or convalescent COVID-19. The V call is TRBV5-1, the J call TRBJ2-2; D gene ambiguous. The sequencing input was peripheral blood. CDR3 residues: CASSLTYTGELFF. The CDR3 DNA sequence: TGCGCCAGCAGCTTGACTTACACCGGGGAGCTGTTTTTT.